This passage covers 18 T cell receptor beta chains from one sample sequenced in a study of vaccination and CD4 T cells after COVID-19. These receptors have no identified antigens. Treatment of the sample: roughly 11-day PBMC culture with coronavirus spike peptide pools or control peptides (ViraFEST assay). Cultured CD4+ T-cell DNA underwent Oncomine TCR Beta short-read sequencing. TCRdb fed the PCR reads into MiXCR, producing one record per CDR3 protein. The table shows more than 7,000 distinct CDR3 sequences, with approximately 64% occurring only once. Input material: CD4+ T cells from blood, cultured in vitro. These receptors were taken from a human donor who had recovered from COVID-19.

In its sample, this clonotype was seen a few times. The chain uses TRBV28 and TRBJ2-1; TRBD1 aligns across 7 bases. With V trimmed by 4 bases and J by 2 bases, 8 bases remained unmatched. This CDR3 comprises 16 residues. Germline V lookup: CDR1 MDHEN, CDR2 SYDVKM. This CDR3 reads CASSSGGGGPYNEQFF. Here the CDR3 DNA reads TGTGCCAGCAGTTCAGGGGGTGGGGGCCCCTACAATGAGCAGTTCTTC.

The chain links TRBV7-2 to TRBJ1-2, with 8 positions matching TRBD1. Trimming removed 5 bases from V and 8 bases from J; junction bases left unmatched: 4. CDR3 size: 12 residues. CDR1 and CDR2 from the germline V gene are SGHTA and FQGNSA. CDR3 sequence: CASSQTGAGYTF. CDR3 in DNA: TGTGCCAGCAGCCAGACAGGGGCCGGCTACACCTTC.

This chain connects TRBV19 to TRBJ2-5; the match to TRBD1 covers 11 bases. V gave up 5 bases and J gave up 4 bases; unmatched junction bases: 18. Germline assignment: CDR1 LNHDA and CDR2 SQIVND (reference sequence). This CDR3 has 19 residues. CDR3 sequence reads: CASSLRTGGSKGVRETQYF. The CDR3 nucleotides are TGTGCCAGTAGTTTGAGGACAGGGGGCTCTAAGGGGGTCCGAGAGACCCAGTACTTC.

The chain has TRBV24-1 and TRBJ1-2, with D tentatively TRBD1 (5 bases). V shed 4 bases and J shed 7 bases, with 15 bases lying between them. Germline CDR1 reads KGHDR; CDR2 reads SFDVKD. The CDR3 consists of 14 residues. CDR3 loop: CATSDSSRVGGYTF. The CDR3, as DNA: TGTGCCACCAGTGACTCCAGCAGGGTGGGTGGCTACACCTTC.

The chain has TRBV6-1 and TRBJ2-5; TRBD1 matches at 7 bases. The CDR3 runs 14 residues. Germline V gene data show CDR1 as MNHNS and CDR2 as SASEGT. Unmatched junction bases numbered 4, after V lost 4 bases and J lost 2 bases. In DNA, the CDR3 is TGTGCCAGCAGTGCGCCGGGACAGCAAGAGACCCAGTACTTC. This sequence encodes CASSAPGQQETQYF.

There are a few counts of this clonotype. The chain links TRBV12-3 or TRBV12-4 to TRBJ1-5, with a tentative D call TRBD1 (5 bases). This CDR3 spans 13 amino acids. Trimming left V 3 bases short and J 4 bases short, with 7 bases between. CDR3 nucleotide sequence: TGTGCCAGCAGTTTGGGGGATAATCAGCCCCAGCATTTT. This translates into CASSLGDNQPQHF.

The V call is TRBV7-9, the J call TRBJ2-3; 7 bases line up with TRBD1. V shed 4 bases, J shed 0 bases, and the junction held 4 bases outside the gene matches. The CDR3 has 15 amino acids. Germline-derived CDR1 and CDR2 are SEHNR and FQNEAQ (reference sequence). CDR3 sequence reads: CASSSGGRSTDTQYF. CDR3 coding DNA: TGTGCCAGCAGCTCAGGGGGAAGGAGCACAGATACGCAGTATTTT.

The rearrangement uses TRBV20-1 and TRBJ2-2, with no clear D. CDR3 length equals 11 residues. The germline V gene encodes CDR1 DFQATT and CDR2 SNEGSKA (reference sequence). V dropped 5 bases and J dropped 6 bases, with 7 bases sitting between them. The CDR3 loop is CSAPEAGELFF. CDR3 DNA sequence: TGCAGTGCTCCAGAGGCCGGGGAGCTGTTTTTT.

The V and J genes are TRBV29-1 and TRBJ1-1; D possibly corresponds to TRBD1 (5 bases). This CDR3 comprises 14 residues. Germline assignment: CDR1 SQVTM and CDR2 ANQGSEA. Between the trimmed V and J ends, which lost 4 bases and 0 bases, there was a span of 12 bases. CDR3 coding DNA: TGCAGCGTTGTACGGGGCGGGGTGAACACTGAAGCTTTCTTT. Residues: CSVVRGGVNTEAFF.

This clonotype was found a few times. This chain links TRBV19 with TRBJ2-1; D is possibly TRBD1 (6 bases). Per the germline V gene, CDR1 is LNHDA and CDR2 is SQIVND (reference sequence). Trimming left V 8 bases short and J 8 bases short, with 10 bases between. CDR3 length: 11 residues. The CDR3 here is CASDRGYEQFF. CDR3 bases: TGTGCCAGTGATAGGGGGTATGAGCAGTTCTTC.

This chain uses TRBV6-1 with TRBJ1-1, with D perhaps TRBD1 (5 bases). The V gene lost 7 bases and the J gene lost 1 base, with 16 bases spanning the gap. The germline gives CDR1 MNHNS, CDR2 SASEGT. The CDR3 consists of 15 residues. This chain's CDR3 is CASIKGGAGNTEAFF. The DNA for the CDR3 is TGTGCCAGCATCAAGGGAGGGGCTGGGAACACTGAAGCTTTCTTT.

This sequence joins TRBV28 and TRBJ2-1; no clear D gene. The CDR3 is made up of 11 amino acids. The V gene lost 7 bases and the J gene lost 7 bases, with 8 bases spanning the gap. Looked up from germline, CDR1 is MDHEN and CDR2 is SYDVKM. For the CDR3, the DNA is TGTGCCAGCACTCTGTTTAATGAGCAGTTCTTC. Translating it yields CASTLFNEQFF.

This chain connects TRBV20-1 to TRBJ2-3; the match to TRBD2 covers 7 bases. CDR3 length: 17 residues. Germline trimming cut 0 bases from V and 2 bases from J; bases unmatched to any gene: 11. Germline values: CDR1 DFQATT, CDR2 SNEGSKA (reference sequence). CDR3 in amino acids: CSARDFRTRPDTDTQYF. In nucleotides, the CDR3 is TGCAGTGCTAGAGACTTCAGGACTAGACCAGACACAGATACGCAGTATTTT.

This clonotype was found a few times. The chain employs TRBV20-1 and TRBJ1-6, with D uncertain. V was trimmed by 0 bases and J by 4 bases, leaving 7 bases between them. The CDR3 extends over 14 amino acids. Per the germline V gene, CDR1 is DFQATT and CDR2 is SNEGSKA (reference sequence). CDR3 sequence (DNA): TGCAGTGCTAGAGACAGAGCGTATAATTCACCCCTCCACTTT. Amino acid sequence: CSARDRAYNSPLHF.

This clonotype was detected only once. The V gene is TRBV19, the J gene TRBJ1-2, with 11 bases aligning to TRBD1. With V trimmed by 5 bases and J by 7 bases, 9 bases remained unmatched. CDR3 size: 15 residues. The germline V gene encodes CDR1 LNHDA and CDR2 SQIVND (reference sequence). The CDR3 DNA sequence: TGTGCCAGTAGTCCCCGGACAGGGGGCCGGGGTGGCTACACCTTC. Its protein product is CASSPRTGGRGGYTF.

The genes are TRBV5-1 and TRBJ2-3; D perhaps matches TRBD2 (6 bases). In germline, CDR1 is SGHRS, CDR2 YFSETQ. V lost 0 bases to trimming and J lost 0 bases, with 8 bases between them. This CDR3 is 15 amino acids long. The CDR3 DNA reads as TGCGCCAGCAGCTTGGGCGGGGTTAGCACAGATACGCAGTATTTT. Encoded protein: CASSLGGVSTDTQYF.

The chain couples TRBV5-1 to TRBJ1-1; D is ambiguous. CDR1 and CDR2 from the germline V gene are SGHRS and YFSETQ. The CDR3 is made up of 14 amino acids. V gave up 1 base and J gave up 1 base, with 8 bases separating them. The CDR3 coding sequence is TGCGCCAGCAGCTTGCAGTCAGGGAACACTGAAGCTTTCTTT. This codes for CASSLQSGNTEAFF.

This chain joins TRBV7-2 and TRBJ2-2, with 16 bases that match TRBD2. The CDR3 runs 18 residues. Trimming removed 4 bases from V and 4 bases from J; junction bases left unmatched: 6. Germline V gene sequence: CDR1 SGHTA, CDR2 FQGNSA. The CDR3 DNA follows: TGTGCCAGCAGCTCCACGGGACTAGCGGGGGGGGGCACCGGGGAGCTGTTTTTT. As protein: CASSSTGLAGGGTGELFF. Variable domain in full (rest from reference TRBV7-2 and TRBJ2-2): GAGVSQSPSNKVTEKGKDVELRCDPISGHTALYWYRQSLGQGLEFLIYFQGNSAPDKSGLPSDRFSAERTGGSVSTLTIQRTQQEDSAVYLCASSSTGLAGGGTGELFFGEGSRLTVL.